This T cell receptor (beta chain) was recovered during a study of blood T cell repertoires in COVID-19. This clone was recorded a few times. Sequenced by immunoSEQ multiplex PCR; TCRdb stores in-frame clones only, minus some. This table has 95,000 to 150,000 clones, 75% to 85% appearing once. The ends were cut back, 0 bases at V and 10 bases at J, with 13 bases in the middle. There are 15 residues in the CDR3. From germline, CDR1 is LNHNV and CDR2 YYDKDF (reference sequence). Material for sequencing was peripheral blood. The V call is TRBV15, the J call TRBJ1-6; D possibly corresponds to TRBD1 (6 bases). The TCR comes from a man in his forties with active or convalescent COVID-19. The CDR3 bases are TGTGCCACCAGCAGAGATCGGGGGGCCGGGTCACCCCTCCACTTT. Translated: CATSRDRGAGSPLHF.